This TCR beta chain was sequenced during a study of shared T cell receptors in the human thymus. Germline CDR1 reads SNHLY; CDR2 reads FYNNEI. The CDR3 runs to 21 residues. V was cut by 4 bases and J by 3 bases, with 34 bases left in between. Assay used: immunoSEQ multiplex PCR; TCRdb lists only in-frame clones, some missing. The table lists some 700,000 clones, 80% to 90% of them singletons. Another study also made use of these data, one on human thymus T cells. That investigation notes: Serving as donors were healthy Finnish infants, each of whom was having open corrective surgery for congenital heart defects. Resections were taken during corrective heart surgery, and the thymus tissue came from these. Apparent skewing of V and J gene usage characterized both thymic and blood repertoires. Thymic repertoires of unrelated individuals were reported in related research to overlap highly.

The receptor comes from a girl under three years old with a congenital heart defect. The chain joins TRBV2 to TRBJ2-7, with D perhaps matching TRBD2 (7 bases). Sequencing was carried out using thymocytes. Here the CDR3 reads CASSAHQARPAGGPLSYEQYF. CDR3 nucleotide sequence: TGTGCCAGCAGTGCCCACCAGGCCCGTCCGGCCGGGGGGCCCCTAAGCTACGAGCAGTACTTC.